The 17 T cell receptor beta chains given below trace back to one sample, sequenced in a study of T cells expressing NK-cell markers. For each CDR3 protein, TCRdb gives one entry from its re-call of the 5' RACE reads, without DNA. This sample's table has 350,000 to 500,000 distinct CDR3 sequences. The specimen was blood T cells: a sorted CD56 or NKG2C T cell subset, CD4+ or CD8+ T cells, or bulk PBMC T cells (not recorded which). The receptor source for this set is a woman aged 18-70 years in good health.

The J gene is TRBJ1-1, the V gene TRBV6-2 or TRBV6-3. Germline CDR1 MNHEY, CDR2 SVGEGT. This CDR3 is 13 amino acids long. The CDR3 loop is CASSYGVNSEAFF.

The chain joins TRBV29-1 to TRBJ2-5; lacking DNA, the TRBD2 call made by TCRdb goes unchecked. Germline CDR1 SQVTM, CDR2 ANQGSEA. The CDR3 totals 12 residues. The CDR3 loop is CSAFSGSETQYF.

CDR3 protein: CASLLAGGSYEQYF. The chain uses TRBV6-1 and TRBJ2-7; TCRdb indicates TRBD2, and absent DNA this call remains unverified. The germline V gene has CDR1 MNHNS and CDR2 SASEGT. This CDR3 is built from 14 residues.

This chain's CDR3 is CASSQGVSGIYEQYF. This chain uses TRBV4-3 with TRBJ2-7; TCRdb calls TRBD2, which cannot be checked without DNA. CDR1 is LGHNA, CDR2 YSLEER, per germline. CDR3 length: 15 amino acids.

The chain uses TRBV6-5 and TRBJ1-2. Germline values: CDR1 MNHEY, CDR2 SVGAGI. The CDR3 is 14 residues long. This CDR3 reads CASSYSTGYRGYTF.

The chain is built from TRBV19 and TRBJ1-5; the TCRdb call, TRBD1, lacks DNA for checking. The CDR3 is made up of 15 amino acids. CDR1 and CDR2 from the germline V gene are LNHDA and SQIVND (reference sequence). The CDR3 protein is CASSSRDRGNQPQHF. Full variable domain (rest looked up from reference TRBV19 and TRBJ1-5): DGGITQSPKYLFRKEGQNVTLSCEQNLNHDAMYWYRQDPGQGLRLIYYSQIVNDFQKGDIAEGYSVSREKKESFPLTVTSAQKNPTAFYLCASSSRDRGNQPQHFGDGTRLSIL.

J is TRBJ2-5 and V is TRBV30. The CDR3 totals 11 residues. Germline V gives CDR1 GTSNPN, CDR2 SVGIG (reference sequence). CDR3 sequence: CAWSVKETQYF. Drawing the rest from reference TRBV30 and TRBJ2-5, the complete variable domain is SQTIHQWPATLVQPVGSPLSLECTVEGTSNPNLYWYRQAAGRGLQLLFYSVGIGQISSEVPQNLSASRPQDRQFILSSKKLLLSDSGFYLCAWSVKETQYFGPGTRLLVL.

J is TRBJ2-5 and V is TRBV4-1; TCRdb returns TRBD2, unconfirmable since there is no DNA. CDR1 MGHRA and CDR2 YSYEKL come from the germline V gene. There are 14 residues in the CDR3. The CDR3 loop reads CASSPFVLGETQYF.

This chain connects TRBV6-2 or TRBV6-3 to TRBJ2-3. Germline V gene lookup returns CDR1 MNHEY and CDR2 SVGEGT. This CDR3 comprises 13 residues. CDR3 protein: CASKRLGTDTQYF.

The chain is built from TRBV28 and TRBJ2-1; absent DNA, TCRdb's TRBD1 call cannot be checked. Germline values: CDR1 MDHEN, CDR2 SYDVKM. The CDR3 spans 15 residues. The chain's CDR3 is CASSPSGTALNEQFF.

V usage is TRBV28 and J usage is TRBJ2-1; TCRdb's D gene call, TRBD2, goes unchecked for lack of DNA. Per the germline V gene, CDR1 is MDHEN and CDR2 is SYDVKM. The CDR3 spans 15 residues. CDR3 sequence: CASGGSGHKNNEQFF.

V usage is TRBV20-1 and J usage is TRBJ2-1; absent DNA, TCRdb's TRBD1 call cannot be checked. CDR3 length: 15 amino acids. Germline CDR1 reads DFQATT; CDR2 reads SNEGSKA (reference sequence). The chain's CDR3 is CSADRTGGPYNEQFF.

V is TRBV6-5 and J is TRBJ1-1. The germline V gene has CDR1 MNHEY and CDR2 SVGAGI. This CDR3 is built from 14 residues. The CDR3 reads CASSYSQGSAEAFF.

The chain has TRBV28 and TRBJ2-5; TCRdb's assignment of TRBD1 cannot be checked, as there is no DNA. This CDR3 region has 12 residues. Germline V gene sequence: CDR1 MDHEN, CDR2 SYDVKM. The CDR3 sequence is CASTQRGETQYF.

This CDR3 reads CASSQEAGVGDEQFF. The rearrangement uses TRBV14 and TRBJ2-1; TCRdb returns TRBD2, unconfirmable since there is no DNA. The length of the CDR3 is 15 residues. The V gene's germline CDR1 is SGHDN and CDR2 FVKESK. The full variable domain, its missing parts supplied by reference TRBV14 and TRBJ2-1, is EAGVTQFPSHSVIEKGQTVTLRCDPISGHDNLYWYRRVMGKEIKFLLHFVKESKQDESGMPNNRFLAERTGGTYSTLKVQPAELEDSGVYFCASSQEAGVGDEQFFGPGTRLTVL.

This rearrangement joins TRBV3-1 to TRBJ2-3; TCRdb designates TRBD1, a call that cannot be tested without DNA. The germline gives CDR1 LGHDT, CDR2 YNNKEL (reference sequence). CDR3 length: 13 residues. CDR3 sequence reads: CASSQPTGQGLYF.

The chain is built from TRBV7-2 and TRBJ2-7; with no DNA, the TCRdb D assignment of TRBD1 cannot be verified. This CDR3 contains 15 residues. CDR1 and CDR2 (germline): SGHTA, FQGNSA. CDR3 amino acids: CASSLVGQGVHEQYF.